One and the same sample provided the 31 T cell receptor beta chains below, sequenced in a study of T cells in Graves' hyperthyroidism and ophthalmopathy. TCR beta CDR3 sequences were amplified from RNA transcripts. The HTBI set primed first-round TCR CDR3 RT-PCR. TCRdb recomputed calls from the multiplex PCR reads with MiXCR, one row per CDR3 protein. This sample has 300,000 to 450,000 distinct CDR3 sequences, with around 25% found just once. Sequenced material: blood. The receptor source for this set is a man aged 45 to 65 with Graves' hyperthyroidism.

This clonotype appeared a few times. One junction end does not reproduce the germline sequence, and a read error may be involved. The V gene is TRBV7-9, the J gene TRBJ2-5; a possible D gene is TRBD2 (5 bases). CDR3 length: 12 residues. From germline, CDR1 is SEHNR and CDR2 FQNEAQ (reference sequence). CDR3 bases: TGCGCGAGCGCCCGGGATCAGGAGACCCAGTACTTC. Translated, it gives CASARDQETQYF.

This chain connects TRBV6-1 to TRBJ2-7; the D is unclear. Trimming removed 8 bases from V and 7 bases from J, with 9 bases in between. The CDR3 spans 10 residues. CDR1 is MNHNS and CDR2 is SASEGT in the germline V gene. DNA of the CDR3: TGTGCCAGCTCCCCCCGAGAGCAGTACTTC. Protein product: CASSPREQYF.

The chain links TRBV10-3 to TRBJ2-5, with no clear D. Germline-derived CDR1 and CDR2 are ENHRY and SYGVKD. V lost 2 bases and J lost 3, with 7 bases in between. There are 13 residues in the CDR3. CDR3 coding DNA: TGTGCCATCAGTGAGGTGGGAAAAGAGACCCAGTACTTC. Its translation: CAISEVGKETQYF.

This clonotype was seen a handful of times. The chain combines TRBV7-3 with TRBJ2-3; TRBD2 agrees at 8 bases. This CDR3 has 16 residues. Per the germline V gene, CDR1 is SGHTA and CDR2 is FQGTGA. The V gene end was trimmed by 1 base and the J gene end by 7 bases; junction bases not matched to a gene: 10. The CDR3 loop is CASSLIVSSGSNTQYF. CDR3 DNA sequence: TGTGCCAGCAGCTTAATCGTCTCCAGCGGGAGTAATACGCAGTATTTT.

This clonotype was found a few times. The V call is TRBV18, the J call TRBJ2-2; the match to TRBD2 covers 8 bases. CDR1 is KGHSH and CDR2 is LQKENI in the germline V gene. This CDR3 has 17 amino acids. The V gene end was trimmed by 2 bases and the J gene end by 4 bases; junction bases not matched to a gene: 9. The CDR3 is CASSPGVSGRLTGELFF. The DNA of the CDR3 is TGTGCCAGCTCACCAGGGGTGAGCGGGAGACTCACCGGGGAGCTGTTTTTT. Complete variable domain (other parts from reference TRBV18 and TRBJ2-2): NAGVMQNPRHLVRRRGQEARLRCSPMKGHSHVYWYRQLPEEGLKFMVYLQKENIIDESGMPKERFSAEFPKEGPSILRIQQVVRGDSAAYFCASSPGVSGRLTGELFFGEGSRLTVL.

The chain links TRBV11-3 to TRBJ2-3; TRBD1 might be the D (6 bases). Germline values: CDR1 SGHNT, CDR2 YENEEA. The CDR3 loop spans 15 amino acids. Between the trimmed V and J ends, which lost 5 bases and 0 bases, there was a span of 12 bases. The CDR3 nucleotides are TGTGCCAGCAGCCACAGACAGGCTAGCACAGATACGCAGTATTTT. Amino acids: CASSHRQASTDTQYF.

V usage is TRBV28 and J usage is TRBJ2-7; TRBD2 agrees at 7 bases. CDR1 is MDHEN, CDR2 SYDVKM, per germline. The CDR3 loop spans 13 amino acids. J was trimmed by 2 bases and V by 3 bases; bases with no gene match: 1. In DNA, the CDR3 is TGTGCCAGCAGTTTTAGCGGGCCCTACGAGCAGTACTTC. This sequence encodes CASSFSGPYEQYF. Full variable domain (outside the CDR3, taken from reference TRBV28 and TRBJ2-7): DVKVTQSSRYLVKRTGEKVFLECVQDMDHENMFWYRQDPGLGLRLIYFSYDVKMKEKGDIPEGYSVSREKKERFSLILESASTNQTSMYLCASSFSGPYEQYFGPGTRLTVT.

The J gene is TRBJ1-1, the V gene TRBV6-1; D gene ambiguous. CDR3 length: 12 residues. Trimming shortened V by 4 bases and J by 5 bases, and 8 bases separated the two germline ends. From germline, CDR1 is MNHNS and CDR2 SASEGT. CDR3 coding DNA: TGTGCCAGCAGTGGATGGGAGACTGAAGCTTTCTTT. It specifies CASSGWETEAFF.

The V and J genes are TRBV12-3 or TRBV12-4 and TRBJ1-5; D uncertain. V was shortened by 3 bases and J by 1 base, with 4 bases between the two germline ends. The CDR3 is 13 amino acids. The CDR3 region is CASSFYSNQPQHF. The CDR3 DNA reads as TGTGCCAGCAGTTTTTACAGCAATCAGCCCCAGCATTTT.

The CDR3 sequence is CASTMTGLTDTQYF. The DNA of the CDR3 is TGTGCCAGCACCATGACTGGGCTCACAGATACGCAGTATTTT. V gene TRBV12-3 or TRBV12-4 combines with J gene TRBJ2-3, with D hard to call. This CDR3 spans 14 amino acids. V lost 7 bases and J 2 bases, leaving 13 bases between the germline ends.

This clonotype appeared a few times. V usage is TRBV12-3 or TRBV12-4 and J usage is TRBJ2-4; D remains ambiguous. Trimming removed 0 bases from V and 0 bases from J, with 6 bases in between. This CDR3 contains 15 residues. CDR3: CASSLAGLAKNIQYF. In DNA, the CDR3 is TGTGCCAGCAGTTTAGCGGGTTTAGCCAAAAACATTCAGTACTTC.

The table lists this clonotype with many counts. The chain couples TRBV7-3 to TRBJ2-5, with D tentatively TRBD1 (5 bases). Germline CDR1 is SGHTA and CDR2 is FQGTGA. V lost 0 bases and J 1 base, leaving 9 bases between the germline ends. The CDR3 is made up of 15 amino acids. CDR3 DNA: TGTGCCAGCAGCTTAACTGCGCAGGGCCAAGAGACCCAGTACTTC. As protein: CASSLTAQGQETQYF.

The V gene is TRBV9, the J gene TRBJ1-4; D gene uncertain. V lost 1 base to trimming and J lost 0 bases, with 7 bases between them. The V gene's germline CDR1 is SGDLS and CDR2 YYNGEE. The CDR3 is 15 residues long. The CDR3 coding sequence is TGTGCCAGCAGCGTATCAAGTGCAACTAATGAAAAACTGTTTTTT. This gives the protein CASSVSSATNEKLFF.

The chain combines TRBV19 with TRBJ1-1; tentatively, D is TRBD1 (5 bases). Trimming stripped 4 bases from V and 5 bases from J, with 8 bases between. CDR1 LNHDA and CDR2 SQIVND come from the germline V gene (reference sequence). The CDR3 is 12 amino acids. In DNA form, the CDR3 reads TGTGCCAGTAGTAATAGGGGAACTGAAGCTTTCTTT. Protein sequence: CASSNRGTEAFF.

This chain joins TRBV7-9 and TRBJ2-7; D possibly corresponds to TRBD1 (5 bases). CDR1 is SEHNR, CDR2 FQNEAQ, per germline (reference sequence). This CDR3 region has 15 residues. Between the trimmed V and J ends, which lost 2 bases and 4 bases, there was a span of 15 bases. CDR3 protein: CASSLTQGGAYEQYF. The CDR3 DNA is TGTGCCAGCAGCTTAACCCAGGGTGGAGCTTACGAGCAGTACTTC.

At least ten counts were recorded for this clonotype. V is TRBV11-2 and J is TRBJ2-5; no clear D gene. The V and J ends lost 5 bases and 8 bases respectively, with 9 bases between them. Germline CDR1 and CDR2: SGHAT and FQNNGV. The CDR3 sequence is 11 residues long. CDR3 in amino acids: CASSQGLTQYF. CDR3 nucleotide sequence: TGTGCCAGCAGCCAAGGGTTAACCCAGTACTTC.

This clonotype was counted only a few times. This chain connects TRBV27 to TRBJ2-5; 8 bases are shared with TRBD2. The CDR3 is 15 residues long. Trimming took 5 bases from V and 3 from J; bases not matched to a gene: 8. Germline lookup yields CDR1 MNHEY and CDR2 SMNVEV (reference sequence). The CDR3, as DNA: TGTGCCAGCAGTCCGGGACTAGTTCGGGAAGAGACCCAGTACTTC. This translates into CASSPGLVREETQYF.

The J gene is TRBJ2-2, the V gene TRBV12-3 or TRBV12-4; a weak D match, TRBD2 (6 bases). The CDR3 loop spans 15 amino acids. V was shortened by 5 bases and J by 6 bases, with 16 bases between the two germline ends. The CDR3 DNA is TGTGCCAGCAGTGCATCAGGGTGGGAGGCCGGGGAGCTGTTTTTT. This gives the protein CASSASGWEAGELFF.

The chain combines TRBV30 with TRBJ1-2; 7 bases agree with TRBD1. V lost 3 bases, J lost 1 base, and 8 bases stayed unmatched. The CDR3 runs 15 residues. CDR1 GTSNPN and CDR2 SVGIG come from the germline V gene (reference sequence). CDR3: CAWSTGTVLNYGYTF. For the CDR3, the DNA is TGTGCCTGGAGCACCGGGACAGTACTTAACTATGGCTACACCTTC. Drawing the rest from reference TRBV30 and TRBJ1-2, the complete variable domain is SQTIHQWPATLVQPVGSPLSLECTVEGTSNPNLYWYRQAAGRGLQLLFYSVGIGQISSEVPQNLSASRPQDRQFILSSKKLLLSDSGFYLCAWSTGTVLNYGYTFGSGTRLTVV.

A note on this clonotype: The junction shows a germline mismatch at one end, possibly a read error. The genes are TRBV14 and TRBJ2-2; D possibly corresponds to TRBD1 (6 bases). The CDR3 is 16 residues long. Germline assignment: CDR1 SGHDN and CDR2 FVKESK. CDR3 in DNA: TGTCCCAGCAGCCCGTGGGGCAGGGGGAACACCGGGGAGCTGTTTTTT. Translation: CPSSPWGRGNTGELFF.

The genes are TRBV10-3 and TRBJ2-7, with 16 bases matching TRBD2. The CDR3 covers 16 residues. V lost 3 bases to trimming and J lost 4 bases; unmatched junction nucleotides: 3. CDR1 is ENHRY, CDR2 SYGVKD, per germline. CDR3 nucleotide sequence: TGTGCCATCAGTGATGGGACTAGCGGGAGGGGATACGAGCAGTACTTC. Its translation is CAISDGTSGRGYEQYF.

The chain uses TRBV27 and TRBJ1-2; D is possibly TRBD1 (6 bases). Trimming shortened V by 5 bases and J by 4 bases, and 17 bases separated the two germline ends. This CDR3 has 15 amino acids. Germline V lookup: CDR1 MNHEY, CDR2 SMNVEV (reference sequence). Here the CDR3 reads CASSPQQGSVYGYTF. The CDR3 nucleotides are TGTGCCAGCAGTCCCCAACAGGGATCAGTCTATGGCTACACCTTC.

This chain connects TRBV6-1 to TRBJ2-1, with D unresolved. Trimming shortened V by 7 bases and J by 4 bases, and 8 bases separated the two germline ends. The CDR3 spans 12 residues. CDR1 is MNHNS, CDR2 SASEGT, per germline. In DNA, the CDR3 is TGTGCCAGCACGCCCACATACAATGAGCAGTTCTTC. Translating gives CASTPTYNEQFF.

Many counts were recorded for this clonotype. CDR3 loop: CASSLTGEGAHEQFF. CDR3 DNA: TGTGCCAGCAGCCTCACCGGAGAGGGGGCCCATGAGCAGTTCTTC. V is TRBV7-2 and J is TRBJ2-1, with 7 bases fitting TRBD1. Germline CDR1 SGHTA, CDR2 FQGNSA. Germline trimming cut 5 bases from V and 8 bases from J; bases unmatched to any gene: 12. The CDR3 extends over 15 amino acids. The variable domain in full, completed from reference TRBV7-2 and TRBJ2-1, reads GAGVSQSPSNKVTEKGKDVELRCDPISGHTALYWYRQSLGQGLEFLIYFQGNSAPDKSGLPSDRFSAERTGGSVSTLTIQRTQQEDSAVYLCASSLTGEGAHEQFFGPGTRLTVL.

This clonotype showed up just a few times. The V gene is TRBV30, the J gene TRBJ2-1, with 8 bases matching TRBD2. The J segment lost 8 bases and the V segment lost 7 bases, leaving 22 bases of the junction unmatched. There are 17 residues in the CDR3. The germline V gene has CDR1 GTSNPN and CDR2 SVGIG (reference sequence). CDR3 loop: CASRTANSGSGKDEQFF. The CDR3 bases are TGTGCCTCCAGGACAGCCAACAGCGGGAGCGGAAAGGATGAGCAGTTCTTC.

This clonotype appeared many times. The genes are TRBV28 and TRBJ2-5, with 10 bases matching TRBD2. This CDR3 is built from 14 residues. The V and J ends lost 7 bases and 6 bases, in that order; junction bases with no gene match: 8. Looked up from germline, CDR1 is MDHEN and CDR2 is SYDVKM. Here the CDR3 DNA reads TGTGCCAGCACTGTACTAGCGGGGAGGAAGACCCAGTACTTC. This sequence encodes CASTVLAGRKTQYF.

The table lists this clonotype with a few counts. This chain links TRBV20-1 with TRBJ1-2; D gene ambiguous. Germline CDR1 and CDR2: DFQATT and SNEGSKA (reference sequence). V was clipped by 1 base and J by 4 bases, with 7 bases between them. This CDR3 is built from 12 residues. CDR3 protein: CSARAKPYGYTF. The CDR3 DNA reads TGCAGTGCTAGAGCTAAACCCTATGGCTACACCTTC.

Many counts were recorded for this clonotype. The chain joins TRBV29-1 to TRBJ1-1; weak D call: TRBD1 (6 bases). CDR1 is SQVTM and CDR2 is ANQGSEA in the germline V gene. The CDR3 runs 14 residues. The germline V and J ends were trimmed by 5 bases and 1 base, with 14 bases remaining between them. CDR3 nucleotides: TGCAGCGTTTTGGGGGGCACCGCGAACACTGAAGCTTTCTTT. Encoded protein: CSVLGGTANTEAFF.

There are many counts of this clonotype. V is TRBV3-1 and J is TRBJ1-6; the D is unclear. The CDR3 covers 14 residues. Trimming took off 0 bases at V and 8 bases at J, with 8 bases between the two ends. CDR1 LGHDT and CDR2 YNNKEL come from the germline V gene (reference sequence). CDR3 sequence reads: CASSQDGSHSPLHF. CDR3 nucleotides: TGTGCCAGCAGCCAAGATGGCAGTCATTCACCCCTCCACTTT.

This clonotype was recorded at least ten times. This chain links TRBV3-1 with TRBJ1-1, with 10 bases identical to TRBD1. The ends lost 5 bases at V and 4 bases at J; junction bases unmatched: 4. Germline loops: CDR1 LGHDT, CDR2 YNNKEL (reference sequence). The CDR3 length is 14 residues. CDR3 nucleotides: TGTGCCAGCAGCGGCGGGACAGGGGTCACTGAAGCTTTCTTT. It is translated as CASSGGTGVTEAFF.

The V gene is TRBV2, the J gene TRBJ2-2; 9 bases line up with TRBD1. The junction had 16 bases not matched to a gene; V was cut back by 7 bases and J by 4 bases. The CDR3 is 18 amino acids. Per the germline V gene, CDR1 is SNHLY and CDR2 is FYNNEI. CDR3 sequence: CASTTPGDRAIFTGELFF. The CDR3 region has the DNA TGTGCCAGCACCACCCCAGGGGACAGGGCAATATTCACCGGGGAGCTGTTTTTT.